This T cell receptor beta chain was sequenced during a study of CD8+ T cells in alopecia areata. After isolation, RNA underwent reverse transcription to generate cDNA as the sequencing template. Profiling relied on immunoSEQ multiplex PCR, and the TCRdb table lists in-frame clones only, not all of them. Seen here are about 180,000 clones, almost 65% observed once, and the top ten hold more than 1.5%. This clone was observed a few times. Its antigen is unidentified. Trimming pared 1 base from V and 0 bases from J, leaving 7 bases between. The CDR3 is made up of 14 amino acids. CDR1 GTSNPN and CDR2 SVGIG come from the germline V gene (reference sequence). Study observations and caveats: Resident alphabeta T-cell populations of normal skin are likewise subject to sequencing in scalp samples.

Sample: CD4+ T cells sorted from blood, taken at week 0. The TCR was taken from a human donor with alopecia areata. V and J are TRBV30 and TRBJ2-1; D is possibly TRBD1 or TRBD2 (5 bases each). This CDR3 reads CAWSAGSSYNEQFF. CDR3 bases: TGTGCCTGGAGTGCAGGGAGCTCCTACAATGAGCAGTTCTTC.